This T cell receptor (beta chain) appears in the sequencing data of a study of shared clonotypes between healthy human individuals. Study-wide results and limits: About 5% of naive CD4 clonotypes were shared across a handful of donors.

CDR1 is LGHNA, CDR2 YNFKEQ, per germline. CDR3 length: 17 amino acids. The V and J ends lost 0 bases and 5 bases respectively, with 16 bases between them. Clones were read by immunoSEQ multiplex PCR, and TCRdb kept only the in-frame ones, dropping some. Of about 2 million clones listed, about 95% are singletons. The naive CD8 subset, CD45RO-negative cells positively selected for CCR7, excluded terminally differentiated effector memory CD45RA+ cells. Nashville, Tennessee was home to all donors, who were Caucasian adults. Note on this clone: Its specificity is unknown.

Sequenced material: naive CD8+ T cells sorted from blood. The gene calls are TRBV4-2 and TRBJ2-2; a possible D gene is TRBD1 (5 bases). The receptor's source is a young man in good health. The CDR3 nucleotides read TGTGCCAGCAGCCAAGAGTGGACACCTACAGGAACCGGGGAGCTGTTTTTT. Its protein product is CASSQEWTPTGTGELFF.